This section outlines one TCR beta chain sequence together with its context. Its antigen remains unidentified. Every TCR beta cDNA library bore unique molecular identifiers. Starting from about 0.94 to 9.7 million T cells, the study yielded a few hundred thousand cDNA molecules. TCRdb used MiXCR to reprocess the PCR reads, holding one entry per CDR3 protein. Seen here are around 400,000 distinct CDR3 sequences, around a third observed once, and the top ten hold around an eighth. This sample was taken from a study of post-analysis software for immune sequencing data. Study in general: Several disease courses (relapsing-remitting, secondary progressive and progressive-relapsing) of multiple sclerosis were included. Whole-study results and caveats: Patients with multiple sclerosis recorded significantly lower normalized Chao1 diversity than controls, the study found. TRBV5-6, TRBV5-1 and TRBV20-1 were among 4 or 5 TRBV segments more frequent in patients than controls.

Trimming removed 2 bases from V and 2 bases from J, with 10 bases in between. Germline V CDR1 and CDR2: MNHEY, SMNVEV (reference sequence). CDR3 size: 14 residues. The sample taken for sequencing was blood. The source is a girl aged 10-17 years with multiple sclerosis. This chain links TRBV27 with TRBJ2-7, with a weak D call TRBD1 (6 bases). CDR3 sequence reads: CASSLAGEAYEQYF. CDR3 nucleotide sequence: TGTGCCAGCAGTTTAGCAGGGGAAGCCTACGAGCAGTACTTC.